The 32 T cell receptor beta chains listed next were all sequenced from one sample in a study of T cells in Graves' hyperthyroidism and ophthalmopathy. Amplified regions were TCR beta CDR3 sequences from RNA transcripts. The HTBI primer set was used in a first-round RT-PCR of the TCR CDR3. TCRdb reprocessed the multiplex PCR reads with MiXCR, giving one entry per CDR3 protein. The table lists about 510,000 distinct CDR3 sequences, about 46% of them singletons, with about two fifths in the top ten. Sequencing was done on a sample of peripheral blood or thyroid tissue (not recorded which). The receptors were sampled from an adult woman with Graves' disease, either hyperthyroidism or ophthalmopathy (not recorded which).

This clonotype occurred many times. This sequence joins TRBV10-3 and TRBJ2-3; TRBD2 agrees at 9 bases. V was clipped by 0 bases and J by 0 bases; unmatched bases: 1. The germline CDR1 and CDR2 sequences are ENHRY and SYGVKD. The CDR3 is made up of 16 amino acids. CDR3 coding DNA: TGTGCCATCAGTGAGTCAAGCGGGGGGAGCACAGATACGCAGTATTTT. The encoded protein is CAISESSGGSTDTQYF.

This rearrangement joins TRBV29-1 to TRBJ2-7, with D maybe TRBD1 (6 bases). Germline V CDR1 and CDR2: SQVTM, ANQGSEA. Trimming cost V 7 bases and J 0 bases, with 16 bases left between them. The CDR3 length is 14 residues. The CDR3 region is CSAILGQSSYEQYF. The CDR3 DNA follows: TGCAGCGCTATCCTCGGACAGAGCTCCTACGAGCAGTACTTC.

The chain employs TRBV7-9 and TRBJ2-5, with D possibly TRBD2 on 6 matching bases. This CDR3 comprises 14 residues. V was trimmed by 6 bases and J by 5 bases, leaving 16 bases between them. From germline, CDR1 is SEHNR and CDR2 FQNEAQ (reference sequence). The CDR3 region is CASRGIAERETQYF. The CDR3 DNA reads TGTGCCAGCAGGGGGATAGCGGAACGGGAGACCCAGTACTTC.

This chain links TRBV25-1 with TRBJ1-3, with D unclear. CDR1 MGHDK and CDR2 SYGVNS come from the germline V gene. This CDR3 is 14 amino acids long. Between the trimmed V and J ends, which lost 2 bases and 7 bases, there was a span of 12 bases. CDR3 loop: CASSEGYRRNTIYF. The CDR3 coding sequence is TGTGCCAGCAGTGAAGGCTACCGGAGGAACACCATATATTTT. The full variable domain, with the rest looked up from reference TRBV25-1 and TRBJ1-3, is EADIYQTPRYLVIGTGKKITLECSQTMGHDKMYWYQQDPGMELHLIHYSYGVNSTEKGDLSSESTVSRIRTEHFPLTLESARPSHTSQYLCASSEGYRRNTIYFGEGSWLTVV.

The chain uses TRBV20-1 and TRBJ2-5; D could derive from TRBD1 or TRBD2 (5 bases each). Germline V gene data show CDR1 as DFQATT and CDR2 as SNEGSKA (reference sequence). The V and J ends lost 5 bases and 6 bases respectively, with 16 bases between them. The CDR3 loop spans 13 amino acids. Here the CDR3 DNA reads TGCAGTGCTCTGGAGCTGGGGGTTCAGACCCAGTACTTC. As protein: CSALELGVQTQYF.

V gene TRBV7-9 combines with J gene TRBJ1-2; 7 bases agree with TRBD1. V was pared by 7 bases and J by 6 bases, with 8 bases of the junction left unmatched. CDR1 and CDR2 (germline): SEHNR, FQNEAQ (reference sequence). The CDR3 runs to 13 residues. Written as DNA, the CDR3 is TGTGCCAGCACCCCAGGGGACAGAAATGGCTACACCTTC. It codes for CASTPGDRNGYTF.

The chain combines TRBV29-1 with TRBJ1-1; D is undetermined. V gave up 5 bases and J gave up 1 base, with 8 bases separating them. Germline V CDR1 and CDR2: SQVTM, ANQGSEA. The CDR3 covers 12 residues. CDR3 region: CSVLRRNTEAFF. Written as DNA, the CDR3 is TGCAGCGTTTTACGACGGAACACTGAAGCTTTCTTT.

The rearrangement links TRBV19 to TRBJ2-7; D is unclear. The CDR3 covers 15 residues. Germline V gene lookup returns CDR1 LNHDA and CDR2 SQIVND (reference sequence). Trimming took off 3 bases at V and 1 base at J, with 13 bases between the two ends. The CDR3 reads CASSIGRGNSYEQYF. The CDR3 DNA reads TGTGCCAGTAGTATCGGAAGAGGCAATTCCTACGAGCAGTACTTC. Complete variable domain (other parts from reference TRBV19 and TRBJ2-7): DGGITQSPKYLFRKEGQNVTLSCEQNLNHDAMYWYRQDPGQGLRLIYYSQIVNDFQKGDIAEGYSVSREKKESFPLTVTSAQKNPTAFYLCASSIGRGNSYEQYFGPGTRLTVT.

A word on this clonotype: No conserved phenylalanine or tryptophan is present at the end of the CDR3, so a read error is the likely explanation. The limits of the CDR3 on the DNA are not certain, so only TCRdb's listed CDR3 is given. This chain links TRBV5-1 with TRBJ2-5; no DNA check was done on the table's D call, TRBD1. CDR1 and CDR2 (germline): SGHRS, YFSETQ. Termini included, the CDR3 measures 8 amino acids. CDR3 sequence: CASREPGH.

In this sample, this clonotype turned up a few times. A much larger clonotype is one base distant, so this may be a read error. V gene TRBV29-1 combines with J gene TRBJ1-1; 7 nucleotides align to TRBD1. Germline V lookup: CDR1 SQVTM, CDR2 ANQGSEA. V lost 6 bases to trimming and J lost 4 bases; unmatched junction nucleotides: 11. The CDR3 length is 14 residues. The CDR3 DNA is TGCAGCGTCTACGAATCGACAGGGCTCACTGAAGCTTTCTTT. This gives the protein CSVYESTGLTEAFF.

In the case of this clonotype: A clone one base away is much larger, so this may be a read error. The chain employs TRBV10-3 and TRBJ1-1; D call uncertain. This CDR3 comprises 13 residues. Germline assignment: CDR1 ENHRY and CDR2 SYGVKD. This CDR3 is CAISVDSNAEAFF. In nucleotides, the CDR3 is TGTGCCATCAGCGTGGATTCGAACGCTGAAGCTTTCTTT.

This rearrangement joins TRBV10-3 to TRBJ2-7; 8 nucleotides align to TRBD2. Germline V gene data show CDR1 as ENHRY and CDR2 as SYGVKD. This CDR3 is 16 amino acids long. Losses at the gene ends were 0 bases for V and 4 bases for J; bases not matched to a gene: 8. CDR3 in DNA: TGTGCCATCAGTGAGTCCCCAACGGGAGGGCCGTACGAGCAGTACTTC. Its protein is CAISESPTGGPYEQYF.

Many counts were recorded for this clonotype. The chain uses TRBV2 and TRBJ2-6; D ambiguous. CDR3 length equals 14 residues. CDR1 and CDR2 from the germline V gene are SNHLY and FYNNEI. Between the trimmed V and J ends, which lost 4 bases and 1 base, there was a span of 5 bases. CDR3 amino acids: CASSGLSGANVLTF. In DNA, the CDR3 is TGTGCCAGCAGTGGGCTGTCTGGGGCCAACGTCCTGACTTTC.

This rearrangement joins TRBV5-1 to TRBJ1-6; tentatively, D is TRBD1 (6 bases). The V gene's germline CDR1 is SGHRS and CDR2 YFSETQ. The CDR3 consists of 14 residues. V was clipped by 2 bases and J by 8 bases, with 11 bases between them. The CDR3 nucleotides read TGCGCCAGCAGCTTCTTGGGGGGCGATTCACCCCTCCACTTT. Residues: CASSFLGGDSPLHF. Combining the CDR3 with reference TRBV5-1 and TRBJ1-6 gives the whole variable domain KAGVTQTPRYLIKTRGQQVTLSCSPISGHRSVSWYQQTPGQGLQFLFEYFSETQRNKGNFPGRFSGRQFSNSRSEMNVSTLELGDSALYLCASSFLGGDSPLHFGNGTRLTVT.

This clonotype turned up a few times. The chain carries TRBV10-3 and TRBJ1-4; 7 bases are shared with TRBD1. The CDR3 is 16 amino acids. The J segment lost 8 bases and the V segment lost 5 bases, leaving 14 bases of the junction unmatched. Per the germline V gene, CDR1 is ENHRY and CDR2 is SYGVKD. The CDR3 loop reads CAISSLAGQSREKLFF. The CDR3 DNA reads as TGTGCCATCAGTAGCTTAGCGGGACAGTCAAGAGAAAAACTGTTTTTT.

This clonotype was counted at least ten times. V usage is TRBV10-3 and J usage is TRBJ1-6, with TRBD1 matching over 8 bases. J gave up 10 bases and V 4 bases, and 15 bases lay outside the gene matches. The CDR3 runs to 17 residues. Looked up from germline, CDR1 is ENHRY and CDR2 is SYGVKD. The CDR3 sequence is CAISAGTGRDGNSPLHF. CDR3 bases: TGTGCCATCAGTGCGGGGACAGGCAGGGATGGGAACTCACCCCTCCACTTT.

At least ten counts were recorded for this clonotype. The chain recombines TRBV7-9 with TRBJ1-4; D is undetermined. V lost 5 bases and J 3 bases, leaving 13 bases between the germline ends. The CDR3 extends over 15 amino acids. Per the germline V gene, CDR1 is SEHNR and CDR2 is FQNEAQ (reference sequence). CDR3: CASSPYRGSNEKLFF. In nucleotides, the CDR3 is TGTGCCAGCAGCCCTTATCGAGGGTCTAATGAAAAACTGTTTTTT.

This chain links TRBV7-8 with TRBJ1-1; D is undetermined. From germline, CDR1 is SGHVS and CDR2 FQNEAQ. Deletions cut 5 bases from V and 1 base from J, with 11 bases between. The CDR3 extends over 14 amino acids. Here the CDR3 reads CASSIGPWNTEAFF. As DNA, the CDR3 is TGTGCCAGCAGCATCGGACCCTGGAACACTGAAGCTTTCTTT. Variable domain in full (rest from reference TRBV7-8 and TRBJ1-1): GAGVSQSPRYKVAKRGQDVALRCDPISGHVSLFWYQQALGQGPEFLTYFQNEAQLDKSGLPSDRFFAERPEGSVSTLKIQRTQQEDSAVYLCASSIGPWNTEAFFGQGTRLTVV.

This clonotype was seen more than once but under ten times. The chain uses TRBV10-3 and TRBJ2-7; a possible D gene is TRBD1 (5 bases). The ends were cut back, 6 bases at V and 2 bases at J, with 11 bases in the middle. The CDR3 sequence is 13 residues long. Germline CDR1 and CDR2: ENHRY and SYGVKD. This CDR3 is CAIRTQATYEQYF. Here the CDR3 DNA reads TGTGCCATCAGAACACAGGCCACCTACGAGCAGTACTTC.

The V and J genes are TRBV2 and TRBJ2-5; D unclear. The CDR3 is 13 residues long. CDR1 is SNHLY and CDR2 is FYNNEI in the germline V gene. Trimming shortened V by 7 bases and J by 1 base, and 10 bases separated the two germline ends. The DNA of the CDR3 is TGTGCCAGCACCGGCGGACCCCAAGAGACCCAGTACTTC. This translates into CASTGGPQETQYF. Drawing the rest from reference TRBV2 and TRBJ2-5, the complete variable domain is EPEVTQTPSHQVTQMGQEVILRCVPISNHLYFYWYRQILGQKVEFLVSFYNNEISEKSEIFDDQFSVERPDGSNFTLKIRSTKLEDSAMYFCASTGGPQETQYFGPGTRLLVL.

The chain is built from TRBV6-5 and TRBJ1-3; D remains ambiguous. CDR1 is MNHEY and CDR2 is SVGAGI in the germline V gene. The CDR3 runs 14 residues. V lost 10 bases and J 0 bases, leaving 13 bases between the germline ends. This CDR3 reads CATQSGGSGNTIYF. DNA for the CDR3: TGTGCCACACAGAGCGGTGGCTCTGGAAACACCATATATTTT.

This chain joins TRBV19 and TRBJ1-1, with D perhaps TRBD1 (5 bases). V lost 6 bases and J lost 1, with 12 bases in between. Germline CDR1 is LNHDA and CDR2 is SQIVND (reference sequence). This CDR3 contains 14 residues. The CDR3 spells CASREGPTNTEAFF. The CDR3 bases are TGTGCCAGTAGGGAGGGACCGACGAACACTGAAGCTTTCTTT.

The chain combines TRBV9 with TRBJ2-7; 9 bases agree with TRBD2. The CDR3 contains 15 residues. J lost 6 bases, V lost 2 bases, and 9 bases had no gene match. Germline CDR1 reads SGDLS; CDR2 reads YYNGEE. Here the CDR3 reads CASSVRAGGGGEQYF. The DNA of the CDR3 is TGTGCCAGCAGCGTCCGAGCGGGAGGTGGGGGCGAGCAGTACTTC. The entire variable domain, with the rest obtained from reference TRBV9 and TRBJ2-7, is as follows: DSGVTQTPKHLITATGQRVTLRCSPRSGDLSVYWYQQSLDQGLQFLIQYYNGEERAKGNILERFSAQQFPDLHSELNLSSLELGDSALYFCASSVRAGGGGEQYFGPGTRLTVT.

This clonotype showed up just a few times. The chain uses TRBV4-1 and TRBJ2-2; D call uncertain. Germline-derived CDR1 and CDR2 are MGHRA and YSYEKL. The CDR3 extends over 15 amino acids. V was pared by 0 bases and J by 1 base, with 6 bases between. The CDR3 DNA reads as TGCGCCAGCAGCCAAGACAACCAGAACACCGGGGAGCTGTTTTTT. Residues: CASSQDNQNTGELFF.

This sequence joins TRBV20-1 and TRBJ2-7; 7 nucleotides line up with TRBD2. Looked up from germline, CDR1 is DFQATT and CDR2 is SNEGSKA (reference sequence). Losses at the gene ends were 2 bases for V and 2 bases for J; bases not matched to a gene: 6. This CDR3 comprises 14 residues. DNA for the CDR3: TGCAGTGCTAGATTACCTAGCGGCACCTACGAGCAGTACTTC. As protein: CSARLPSGTYEQYF.

The table lists this clonotype with a few counts. The V and J genes are TRBV6-6 and TRBJ1-3, with TRBD1 matching 10 bases. CDR1 is MNHNY and CDR2 is SVGAGI in the germline V gene (reference sequence). The CDR3 totals 18 residues. After removal of 6 bases from V and 0 bases from J, the junction contained 11 bases not matched to a gene. The CDR3 nucleotides are TGTGCCAGCAGCCGTCCCGGGACAGGGGACAGCTCTGGAAACACCATATATTTT. Translating gives CASSRPGTGDSSGNTIYF.

The chain is built from TRBV19 and TRBJ2-7, with D maybe TRBD2 (6 bases). V was clipped by 3 bases and J by 3 bases, with 12 bases between them. This CDR3 comprises 14 residues. In germline, CDR1 is LNHDA, CDR2 SQIVND (reference sequence). The CDR3: CASSIGGPHYEQYF. The CDR3, as DNA: TGTGCCAGTAGTATCGGGGGACCCCACTACGAGCAGTACTTC.

The V and J genes are TRBV28 and TRBJ1-1, with D unclear. Germline CDR1 and CDR2: MDHEN and SYDVKM. V was shortened by 7 bases and J by 1 base, with 10 bases between the two germline ends. The CDR3 runs to 13 residues. Here the CDR3 DNA reads TGTGCCAGCACCCCGCACGGGAACACTGAAGCTTTCTTT. It specifies CASTPHGNTEAFF.

The gene calls are TRBV2 and TRBJ1-5, with D hard to call. V was pared by 6 bases and J by 2 bases, with 17 bases between. The CDR3 is made up of 16 amino acids. Germline V gives CDR1 SNHLY, CDR2 FYNNEI. The CDR3 coding sequence is TGTGCCAGCAGGGCCGGGAGCAGGAGCGGCAATCAGCCCCAGCATTTT. The encoded protein is CASRAGSRSGNQPQHF.

This clonotype came up a few times. This sequence joins TRBV7-9 and TRBJ1-2; TRBD1 agrees at 7 bases. The V and J ends lost 8 bases and 5 bases, in that order; junction bases with no gene match: 20. Germline V gives CDR1 SEHNR, CDR2 FQNEAQ (reference sequence). The CDR3 sequence is 17 residues long. CDR3 nucleotide sequence: TGTGCCAGCTACGACCATGGGATCCGGGACAGAAAATATGGCTACACCTTC. Its protein is CASYDHGIRDRKYGYTF.

In nucleotides, the CDR3 is TGTGCTAGAGATCCGAACCAAGAGACCCAGTACTTC. Encoded protein: CARDPNQETQYF. This chain uses TRBV5-5 with TRBJ2-5; D remains unclear. CDR1 and CDR2 from the germline V gene are SGHKS and YYEKEE (reference sequence). CDR3 length: 12 residues.

The chain uses TRBV7-9 and TRBJ2-6; TRBD1 might be the D (5 bases). Germline CDR1 and CDR2: SEHNR and FQNEAQ (reference sequence). The CDR3 is made up of 16 amino acids. The V end lost 0 bases, the J end lost 3 bases, and 9 bases lay between the germline ends. The CDR3 here is CASSLATGYGANVLTF. DNA for the CDR3: TGTGCCAGCAGCTTAGCCACAGGTTATGGGGCCAACGTCCTGACTTTC.